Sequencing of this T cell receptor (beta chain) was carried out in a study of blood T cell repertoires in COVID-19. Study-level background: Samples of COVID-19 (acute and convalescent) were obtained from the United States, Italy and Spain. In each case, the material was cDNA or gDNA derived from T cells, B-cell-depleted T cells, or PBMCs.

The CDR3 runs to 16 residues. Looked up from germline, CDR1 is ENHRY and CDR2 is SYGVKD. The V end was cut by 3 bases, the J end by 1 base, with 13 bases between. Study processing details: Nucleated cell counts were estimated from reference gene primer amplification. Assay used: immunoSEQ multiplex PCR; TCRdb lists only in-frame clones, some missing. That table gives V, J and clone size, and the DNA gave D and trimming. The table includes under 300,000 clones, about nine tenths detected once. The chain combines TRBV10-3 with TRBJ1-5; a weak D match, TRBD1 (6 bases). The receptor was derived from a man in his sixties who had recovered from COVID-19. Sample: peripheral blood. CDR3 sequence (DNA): TGTGCCATCAGTGACTCGGGACATCGCAGCAATCAGCCCCAGCATTTT. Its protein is CAISDSGHRSNQPQHF.